Listed here is a single T cell receptor beta chain. Its antigen is currently unknown. TCR beta cDNA libraries included unique molecular identifiers. Yield was 500,000 or so cDNA molecules from roughly 0.93 to 9.6 million T cells. MiXCR was run by TCRdb on the PCR reads, yielding one entry per CDR3 protein. Of about 820,000 distinct CDR3 sequences in the sample, approximately 53% were seen once. The data stem from a study of post-analysis software for immune sequencing data. The study, taken as a whole, reports: The authors found that F measure strongly co-clustered same-batch samples.

Sequenced material: blood. The TCR was taken from a girl aged 5-17 years with multiple sclerosis.

The CDR3 DNA reads TGCGCCAGCAGCTTAACCGGGACCAGCGTGGAGACCCAGTACTTC. Translating it yields CASSLTGTSVETQYF. The gene calls are TRBV5-1 and TRBJ2-5; D could derive from TRBD1 or TRBD2 (5 bases each). CDR3 size: 15 residues. From germline, CDR1 is SGHRS and CDR2 YFSETQ. V lost 2 bases to trimming and J lost 5 bases, with 16 bases between them.